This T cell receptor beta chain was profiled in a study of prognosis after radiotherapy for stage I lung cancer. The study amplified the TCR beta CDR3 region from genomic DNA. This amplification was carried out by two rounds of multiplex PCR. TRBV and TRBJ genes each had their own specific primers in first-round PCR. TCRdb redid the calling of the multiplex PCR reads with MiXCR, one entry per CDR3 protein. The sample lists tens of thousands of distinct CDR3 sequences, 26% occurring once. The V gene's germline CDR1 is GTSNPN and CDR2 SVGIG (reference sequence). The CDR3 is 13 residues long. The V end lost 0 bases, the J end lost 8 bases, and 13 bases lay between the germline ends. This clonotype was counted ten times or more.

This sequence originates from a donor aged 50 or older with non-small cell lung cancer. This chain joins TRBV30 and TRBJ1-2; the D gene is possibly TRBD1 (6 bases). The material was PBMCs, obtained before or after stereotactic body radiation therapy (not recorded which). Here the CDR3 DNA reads TGTGCCTGGAGTGTAGGGGGGGGCGCCGGCTACACCTTC. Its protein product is CAWSVGGGAGYTF.